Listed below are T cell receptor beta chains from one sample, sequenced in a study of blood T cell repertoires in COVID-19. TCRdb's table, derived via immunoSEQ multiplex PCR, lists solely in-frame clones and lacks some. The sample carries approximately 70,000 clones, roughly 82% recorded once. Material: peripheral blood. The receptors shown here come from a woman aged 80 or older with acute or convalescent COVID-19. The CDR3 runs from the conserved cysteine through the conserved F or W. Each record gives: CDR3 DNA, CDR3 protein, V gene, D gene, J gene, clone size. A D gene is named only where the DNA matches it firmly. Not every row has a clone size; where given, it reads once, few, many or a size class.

CDR3nt: TGTGCCAGCAGGACAGGGAACACTAATGAAAAACTGTTTTTT
CDR3aa: CASRTGNTNEKLFF
v_gene: TRBV6-5
d_gene: TRBD1
j_gene: TRBJ1-4
abundance: NA

CDR3nt: TGTGCCAGCAGTTCGACAGCCCTATTCTTC
CDR3aa: CASSSTALFF
v_gene: TRBV12-3/TRBV12-4
d_gene: NA
j_gene: TRBJ2-1
abundance: NA

CDR3nt: TGTGCCAGCAGTCCCCAGGGGACAGGGGGCTCCGAAGCTTTCTTT
CDR3aa: CASSPQGTGGSEAFF
v_gene: TRBV27
d_gene: TRBD1
j_gene: TRBJ1-1
abundance: many

CDR3nt: TGTGCCTGGAGTGCCGGCCAGGGGGCCGCGGGCTACACCTTC
CDR3aa: CAWSAGQGAAGYTF
v_gene: TRBV30
d_gene: TRBD1
j_gene: TRBJ1-2
abundance: NA

CDR3nt: TGTGCCAGCAGTAAAATAGCGGGAAAGGAAACTGAGCAGTTCTTC
CDR3aa: CASSKIAGKETEQFF
v_gene: TRBV27
d_gene: TRBD2
j_gene: TRBJ2-1
abundance: few

CDR3nt: TGTGCCAGCAGCGTAGACAGGGCCACGGAGCTGTTTTTT
CDR3aa: CASSVDRATELFF
v_gene: TRBV9
d_gene: NA
j_gene: TRBJ2-2
abundance: once

CDR3nt: TGTGCCACCAGTGATCCCGTTGACCAACAGGGAGAGACCCAGTACTTC
CDR3aa: CATSDPVDQQGETQYF
v_gene: TRBV24-1
d_gene: NA
j_gene: TRBJ2-5
abundance: few

CDR3nt: TGTGCCAGCAACCCAGTCCTAGCGGGTTGCACAGATACGCAGTATTTT
CDR3aa: CASNPVLAGCTDTQYF
v_gene: TRBV7-3
d_gene: TRBD2
j_gene: TRBJ2-3
abundance: NA

CDR3nt: TGTGCCAGCAGTTACCCACGCGGAGGGGGCAGTTCACCCCTCCACTTT
CDR3aa: CASSYPRGGGSSPLHF
v_gene: TRBV6-5
d_gene: TRBD1
j_gene: TRBJ1-6
abundance: NA

CDR3nt: TGTGCCAGTAGTATCACTGCGGGAGTGGACAGTAGCTCCTACGAGCAGTACTTC
CDR3aa: CASSITAGVDSSSYEQYF
v_gene: TRBV19
d_gene: NA
j_gene: TRBJ2-7
abundance: NA

CDR3nt: TGTGCCAGCAGCCCCGGGAGTACAGATACGCAGTATTTT
CDR3aa: CASSPGSTDTQYF
v_gene: TRBV11-3
d_gene: NA
j_gene: TRBJ2-3
abundance: NA

CDR3nt: TGTGCCAGCAGCTCCGGGACAGGGGGTTTGGGGACTGAAGCTTTCTTT
CDR3aa: CASSSGTGGLGTEAFF
v_gene: TRBV7-8
d_gene: TRBD1
j_gene: TRBJ1-1
abundance: NA

CDR3nt: TGTGCCAGCAGTGGGACTAGCGGGAGGGACCTCTCCTACGAGCAGTACTTC
CDR3aa: CASSGTSGRDLSYEQYF
v_gene: TRBV9
d_gene: TRBD2
j_gene: TRBJ2-7
abundance: NA

CDR3nt: TGTGCCAGCAGCGTAGACCGAACCGCGATTTACGAGCAGTACTTC
CDR3aa: CASSVDRTAIYEQYF
v_gene: TRBV9
d_gene: NA
j_gene: TRBJ2-7
abundance: NA

CDR3nt: TGTGCCAGCGGCGGGAGGGGGGTTACGCAGTATTTT
CDR3aa: CASGGRGVTQYF
v_gene: TRBV28
d_gene: TRBD2
j_gene: TRBJ2-3
abundance: NA

CDR3nt: TGTGCCAGCCCCCAATACAGCTCTGGAAACACCATATATTTT
CDR3aa: CASPQYSSGNTIYF
v_gene: TRBV6-5
d_gene: NA
j_gene: TRBJ1-3
abundance: NA

CDR3nt: TGTGCCACTCGGTCTCAAACAGGGACCGCCTACGAGCAGTACTTC
CDR3aa: CATRSQTGTAYEQYF
v_gene: TRBV19
d_gene: NA
j_gene: TRBJ2-7
abundance: NA

CDR3nt: TGTGCCAGTAGTATAGTTGTGGACAGGCTCTACGAGCAGTACTTC
CDR3aa: CASSIVVDRLYEQYF
v_gene: TRBV19
d_gene: TRBD1
j_gene: TRBJ2-7
abundance: few

CDR3nt: TGTGCCATCAGTGACGGCGGGAGTCACACCGGGGAGCTGTTTTTT
CDR3aa: CAISDGGSHTGELFF
v_gene: TRBV10-3
d_gene: TRBD2
j_gene: TRBJ2-2
abundance: NA

CDR3nt: TGCGCCAGCAGCGCGGGGTTCACCGGGGAGCTGTTTTTT
CDR3aa: CASSAGFTGELFF
v_gene: TRBV5-1
d_gene: NA
j_gene: TRBJ2-2
abundance: NA

CDR3nt: TGTGCCTGGAGAAAACTAGCTGGGGAGACCCAGTACTTC
CDR3aa: CAWRKLAGETQYF
v_gene: TRBV30
d_gene: NA
j_gene: TRBJ2-5
abundance: NA

CDR3nt: TGCGCCAGCAGCCAAGCCTGGACTAGCGGACGGCCTTCTAGCACAGATACGCAGTATTTT
CDR3aa: CASSQAWTSGRPSSTDTQYF
v_gene: TRBV4-1
d_gene: TRBD2
j_gene: TRBJ2-3
abundance: once

CDR3nt: TGTGCCAGCTCACTACTACAGGGCTCAGATACGCAGTATTTT
CDR3aa: CASSLLQGSDTQYF
v_gene: TRBV18
d_gene: NA
j_gene: TRBJ2-3
abundance: NA

CDR3nt: TGTGCCAGCAGTGGCTGGAGGGACACCATATATTTT
CDR3aa: CASSGWRDTIYF
v_gene: TRBV2
d_gene: NA
j_gene: TRBJ1-3
abundance: few

CDR3nt: TGTGCCAGCAGCACCTTCGGGGGGGCGGATTATAGCAATCAGCCCCAGCATTTT
CDR3aa: CASSTFGGADYSNQPQHF
v_gene: TRBV7-2
d_gene: NA
j_gene: TRBJ1-5
abundance: NA